This passage covers 20 T cell receptor beta chains from one sample sequenced in a study of blood T cells in healthy people across ages. Then a second PCR, running roughly 7 to 11 cycles, was carried out with a sample-barcoded 5' primer and a J-beta primer mix. Using its own MiXCR run on the 5' RACE reads, TCRdb lists one record per CDR3 protein. The sample lists more than 600,000 distinct CDR3 sequences; 25% were seen once. The sample was also linked to a second study, of T cells of mothers and their children.

Sequencing input: blood. Receptors originate from a boy aged 10-17 years in good health.

This CDR3 reads CASSKARDRPTTGELFF. CDR3 DNA sequence: TGTGCCAGCAGCAAAGCACGGGACAGGCCTACCACCGGGGAGCTGTTTTTT. The rearrangement uses TRBV21-1 and TRBJ2-2; the table's D call TRBD1 went unverified against the DNA. TRBV21-1 is described as a pseudogene. The CDR3 runs 17 residues.

The genes are TRBV5-1 and TRBJ2-3; D possibly corresponds to TRBD2 (6 bases). Germline V gene lookup returns CDR1 SGHRS and CDR2 YFSETQ. The CDR3 loop spans 13 amino acids. V dropped 4 bases and J dropped 6 bases, with 12 bases sitting between them. This chain's CDR3 is CASSPGLSDTQYF. The CDR3 DNA reads as TGCGCCAGCAGCCCGGGACTTTCGGATACGCAGTATTTT.

The chain carries TRBV4-1 and TRBJ1-6; D is possibly TRBD1 (5 bases). The germline V and J ends were trimmed by 4 bases and 4 bases, with 11 bases remaining between them. The germline V gene encodes CDR1 MGHRA and CDR2 YSYEKL. The CDR3 has 15 residues. This CDR3 reads CASSLRGSYNSPLHF. DNA of the CDR3: TGCGCCAGCAGCCTCCGGGGGAGTTATAATTCACCCCTCCACTTT.

This CDR3 is CSARDMAGSYNEQFF. CDR3 nucleotides: TGCAGTGCTAGAGATATGGCGGGGTCATACAATGAGCAGTTCTTC. V usage is TRBV20-1 and J usage is TRBJ2-1, with D perhaps matching TRBD2 (6 bases). This CDR3 contains 15 residues. CDR1 and CDR2 from the germline V gene are DFQATT and SNEGSKA (reference sequence). Deletions cut 0 bases from V and 4 bases from J, with 13 bases between.

J is TRBJ2-6 and V is TRBV9; the match to TRBD1 covers 8 bases. The junction had 6 bases not matched to a gene; V was cut back by 3 bases and J by 1 base. Germline V gives CDR1 SGDLS, CDR2 YYNGEE. This CDR3 spans 17 amino acids. CDR3 region: CASSGGQGSSGANVLTF. CDR3 sequence (DNA): TGTGCCAGCAGCGGCGGACAGGGAAGTTCTGGGGCCAACGTCCTGACTTTC.

This clonotype was seen only a few times. The chain uses TRBV20-1 and TRBJ2-2, with 8 bases matching TRBD1. The CDR3 contains 15 residues. Germline values: CDR1 DFQATT, CDR2 SNEGSKA (reference sequence). Trimming cost V 1 base and J 6 bases; bases outside gene matches: 7. As DNA, the CDR3 is TGCAGTGCTAGAGGTGGGGACAGGATGGCCGGGGAGCTGTTTTTT. Translation: CSARGGDRMAGELFF.

This clonotype is a singleton in its sample. The chain is built from TRBV4-3 and TRBJ2-7; D perhaps matches TRBD2 (6 bases). Trimming stripped 3 bases from V and 3 bases from J, with 15 bases between. CDR3 length: 15 amino acids. Germline assignment: CDR1 LGHNA and CDR2 YSLEER. The CDR3 DNA reads TGCGCCAGCAGCCATCTACCCGGGAGTATCTACGAGCAGTACTTC. It yields the protein CASSHLPGSIYEQYF.

The chain carries TRBV20-1 and TRBJ1-2; 7 nucleotides line up with TRBD1. CDR3 length: 15 residues. V dropped 5 bases and J dropped 2; count of bases not matched to a gene: 11. The germline V gene encodes CDR1 DFQATT and CDR2 SNEGSKA (reference sequence). This CDR3 is CSAGSRQGLNYGYTF. The CDR3 nucleotides read TGCAGTGCTGGGAGTAGACAGGGTTTAAACTATGGCTACACCTTC.

This clonotype was observed a handful of times. J is TRBJ2-3 and V is TRBV4-3, with 9 bases identical to TRBD2. Germline V gene sequence: CDR1 LGHNA, CDR2 YSLEER. The CDR3 has 16 amino acids. Unmatched junction bases numbered 8, after V lost 5 bases and J lost 2 bases. The CDR3 DNA follows: TGCGCCAGCAGCGCCCGAGCGGGGGGTTCCACAGATACGCAGTATTTT. The encoded protein is CASSARAGGSTDTQYF.

This clonotype turned up a few times. The J gene is TRBJ2-5, the V gene TRBV4-2, with D unclear. Trimming took off 3 bases at V and 2 bases at J, with 10 bases between the two ends. The CDR3 is 14 amino acids. In germline, CDR1 is LGHNA, CDR2 YNFKEQ. CDR3 sequence reads: CASSQVLSQETQYF. The DNA for the CDR3 is TGTGCCAGCAGCCAGGTGCTTAGTCAAGAGACCCAGTACTTC.

This chain connects TRBV5-1 to TRBJ2-5, with 7 bases matching TRBD2. The germline V gene encodes CDR1 SGHRS and CDR2 YFSETQ. V dropped 7 bases and J dropped 0; count of bases not matched to a gene: 6. CDR3 length equals 14 residues. CDR3 nucleotides: TGCGCCAGCTGTACCGGGGGGTACCAAGAGACCCAGTACTTC. It encodes CASCTGGYQETQYF.

This clonotype was seen many times. V and J are TRBV5-1 and TRBJ2-1; TRBD1 or TRBD2 may be the D gene (5 bases each). Trimming left V 4 bases short and J 5 bases short, with 10 bases between. The length of the CDR3 is 13 residues. The germline V gene has CDR1 SGHRS and CDR2 YFSETQ. CDR3 bases: TGCGCCAGCAGCCCGGGACCCAACAATGAGCAGTTCTTC. Its protein product is CASSPGPNNEQFF.

This clonotype occurred a few times. The chain joins TRBV2 to TRBJ2-5, with a weak D call TRBD1 (5 bases). The CDR3 loop spans 15 amino acids. The V and J ends lost 3 bases and 1 base respectively, with 12 bases between them. Germline assignment: CDR1 SNHLY and CDR2 FYNNEI. The CDR3 is CASSEFFGAQETQYF. DNA for the CDR3: TGTGCCAGCAGTGAGTTTTTTGGGGCCCAAGAGACCCAGTACTTC.

This rearrangement joins TRBV29-1 to TRBJ2-4; D call uncertain. V was clipped by 0 bases and J by 3 bases, with 6 bases between them. Germline CDR1 is SQVTM and CDR2 is ANQGSEA. CDR3 length: 13 residues. CDR3: CSVEDENKNIQYF. The CDR3 region has the DNA TGCAGCGTTGAAGATGAGAACAAAAACATTCAGTACTTC.

This clonotype was recorded a few times. CDR3 nucleotides: TGTGCCAGCAGCTCCGGGACAGGGTCCCGCGGCTACACCTTC. Translation: CASSSGTGSRGYTF. The chain employs TRBV7-9 and TRBJ1-2, with 9 bases that match TRBD1. The V gene's germline CDR1 is SEHNR and CDR2 FQNEAQ (reference sequence). CDR3 length equals 14 residues. The V gene end was trimmed by 4 bases and the J gene end by 8 bases; junction bases not matched to a gene: 8.

The rearrangement joins TRBV4-3 to TRBJ1-6, with D unclear. Trimming pared 0 bases from V and 2 bases from J, leaving 14 bases between. The germline gives CDR1 LGHNA, CDR2 YSLEER. The CDR3 loop spans 18 amino acids. CDR3 bases: TGCGCCAGCAGCCAAGATGTTCCAAGTGCTGCCTATAATTCACCCCTCCACTTT. As protein: CASSQDVPSAAYNSPLHF.

This sequence joins TRBV19 and TRBJ2-5, with D perhaps matching TRBD2 (6 bases). The J call could be wrong; TRBJ2-1 is a better fit for the DNA end. The CDR3 has 15 amino acids. The germline V gene has CDR1 LNHDA and CDR2 SQIVND (reference sequence). In nucleotides, the CDR3 is TGTGCCAGTACCCTAGAGTTAGCGGATTACAATGAGCAGTTCTTC. Translated, it gives CASTLELADYNEQFF.

As regards this clonotype: Germline is not matched at one junction end, which may reflect a read error. CDR3: CASSALAGFREQHF. CDR3 coding DNA: TGTGCCAGCAGTGCCCTAGCGGGATTCCGCGAGCAGCACTTC. The V gene is TRBV28, the J gene TRBJ2-7; 9 bases are shared with TRBD2. Germline loops: CDR1 MDHEN, CDR2 SYDVKM. CDR3 length: 14 residues. Looking up the rest from reference TRBV28 and TRBJ2-7 gives the full variable domain: DVKVTQSSRYLVKRTGEKVFLECVQDMDHENMFWYRQDPGLGLRLIYFSYDVKMKEKGDIPEGYSVSREKKERFSLILESASTNQTSMYLCASSALAGFREQHFGPGTRLTVT.

This chain connects TRBV10-3 to TRBJ2-7; no clear D gene. V lost 8 bases and J 1 base, leaving 12 bases between the germline ends. This CDR3 region has 13 residues. Germline assignment: CDR1 ENHRY and CDR2 SYGVKD. The CDR3 DNA reads as TGTGCCATCGGGATCAGTTCTTCCTACGAGCAGTACTTC. Amino acid sequence: CAIGISSSYEQYF.

V usage is TRBV29-1 and J usage is TRBJ2-4; 7 bases map to TRBD2. The CDR3 totals 14 residues. Trimming cost V 4 bases and J 5 bases; bases outside gene matches: 8. Germline CDR1 SQVTM, CDR2 ANQGSEA. CDR3 bases: TGCAGCGTTGTCCTCCTGGGAGGGCAAAACATTCAGTACTTC. It specifies CSVVLLGGQNIQYF.